Listed here are 30 T cell receptor beta chains from one sample, sequenced in a study of neurological immune-mediated disorders. TCRdb recomputed calls from the 5' RACE reads with MiXCR, one row per CDR3 protein. The data hold under 40,000 distinct CDR3 sequences, with around 13% observed a single time. Time point meaning: longitudinal time-point 2. The sequenced sample consisted of PBMCs. All receptors come from a woman in her 40s in good health.

Many counts were recorded for this clonotype. This chain links TRBV7-9 with TRBJ2-5, with 12 positions matching TRBD2. The ends lost 6 bases at V and 4 bases at J; junction bases unmatched: 9. The CDR3 is 16 amino acids. The germline V gene encodes CDR1 SEHNR and CDR2 FQNEAQ (reference sequence). The CDR3 reads CASRSSGGARRETQYF. The CDR3 region has the DNA TGTGCCAGCAGATCTAGCGGGGGGGCCAGGAGAGAGACCCAGTACTTC.

This clonotype was found many times. The chain carries TRBV6-2 or TRBV6-3 and TRBJ2-7, with 10 bases that match TRBD2. This CDR3 is 16 amino acids long. Germline V gene data show CDR1 as MNHEY and CDR2 as SVGEGT. The V gene end was trimmed by 2 bases and the J gene end by 3 bases; junction bases not matched to a gene: 7. The CDR3 reads CASSYQLAGPGYEQYF. CDR3 bases: TGTGCCAGCAGTTACCAACTAGCGGGACCAGGCTACGAGCAGTACTTC.

This clonotype was detected ten times or more. The genes are TRBV7-9 and TRBJ1-2, with D tentatively TRBD1 (5 bases). Looked up from germline, CDR1 is SEHNR and CDR2 is FQNEAQ (reference sequence). The CDR3 extends over 13 amino acids. Trimming cost V 5 bases and J 7 bases, with 14 bases left between them. In DNA form, the CDR3 reads TGTGCCAGCAGCCAACCCGCAGGGTTTGGCTACACCTTC. This gives the protein CASSQPAGFGYTF.

This clonotype was found many times. V gene TRBV27 combines with J gene TRBJ1-1; 7 bases are a match to TRBD1. The germline V gene has CDR1 MNHEY and CDR2 SMNVEV (reference sequence). This CDR3 is built from 15 residues. V shed 5 bases, J shed 0 bases, and the junction held 6 bases outside the gene matches. CDR3 in amino acids: CASSPKTGMNTEAFF. CDR3 nucleotides: TGTGCCAGCAGTCCGAAGACAGGGATGAACACTGAAGCTTTCTTT.

There are many counts of this clonotype. The chain employs TRBV6-5 and TRBJ2-6; 8 bases are a match to TRBD1. V dropped 8 bases and J dropped 2; count of bases not matched to a gene: 5. This CDR3 has 15 amino acids. In germline, CDR1 is MNHEY, CDR2 SVGAGI. The CDR3 here is CASGAGGAGANVLTF. The CDR3 nucleotides read TGTGCCAGCGGGGCAGGGGGCGCTGGGGCCAACGTCCTGACTTTC.

This clonotype was recorded at least ten times. This chain joins TRBV6-1 and TRBJ1-1; D remains unclear. CDR3 length equals 17 residues. Between the trimmed V and J ends, which lost 6 bases and 4 bases, there was a span of 24 bases. Looked up from germline, CDR1 is MNHNS and CDR2 is SASEGT. This CDR3 reads CASSARGWGISSTEAFF. The DNA of the CDR3 is TGTGCCAGCAGCGCGAGAGGTTGGGGTATATCAAGCACTGAAGCTTTCTTT.

This clonotype has a count of ten or more. This sequence joins TRBV9 and TRBJ2-5, with TRBD1 matching over 7 bases. The CDR3 totals 14 residues. V was clipped by 0 bases and J by 3 bases; unmatched bases: 2. Germline V gene sequence: CDR1 SGDLS, CDR2 YYNGEE. CDR3 loop: CASSVEGGEETQYF. DNA of the CDR3: TGTGCCAGCAGCGTAGAAGGGGGCGAAGAGACCCAGTACTTC. Complete variable domain (other parts from reference TRBV9 and TRBJ2-5): DSGVTQTPKHLITATGQRVTLRCSPRSGDLSVYWYQQSLDQGLQFLIQYYNGEERAKGNILERFSAQQFPDLHSELNLSSLELGDSALYFCASSVEGGEETQYFGPGTRLLVL.

This clonotype has ten or more counts. In DNA, the CDR3 is TGTGCCAGCAGTGACGGGACAGGGAGGTTAGGAGAGACCCAGTACTTC. It yields the protein CASSDGTGRLGETQYF. The J gene is TRBJ2-5, the V gene TRBV2; 9 nucleotides align to TRBD1. Germline V gene data show CDR1 as SNHLY and CDR2 as FYNNEI. The junction had 9 bases not matched to a gene; V was cut back by 3 bases and J by 4 bases. The CDR3 runs 16 residues.

This clonotype was counted many times. This chain joins TRBV5-6 and TRBJ2-2; D is undetermined. CDR1 SGHDT and CDR2 YYEEEE come from the germline V gene. The CDR3 length is 14 residues. Trimming cost V 0 bases and J 4 bases, with 7 bases left between them. The CDR3 is CASSLALGTGELFF. The CDR3 DNA reads as TGTGCCAGCAGCTTGGCACTTGGCACCGGGGAGCTGTTTTTT.

This clonotype was seen many times. The rearrangement links TRBV6-4 to TRBJ2-3; 11 bases are a match to TRBD2. Germline values: CDR1 MRHNA, CDR2 SNTAGT. Trimming at V came to 5 bases and at J to 3 bases, leaving 4 bases not matched to a gene. The CDR3 is 15 residues long. The CDR3 DNA reads as TGTGCCAGCAGTCCCCTAGCGGGAGGAACAGATACGCAGTATTTT. Amino acids: CASSPLAGGTDTQYF.

This clonotype was seen ten or more times. This chain joins TRBV6-4 and TRBJ1-1, with a tentative D call TRBD1 (6 bases). The germline V gene encodes CDR1 MRHNA and CDR2 SNTAGT. V lost 9 bases and J 1 base, leaving 15 bases between the germline ends. The CDR3 has 14 residues. CDR3 sequence (DNA): TGTGCCAGTTCCTCGGACAGTGAGAACACTGAAGCTTTCTTT. Its translation: CASSSDSENTEAFF.

This clonotype was detected many times. V usage is TRBV20-1 and J usage is TRBJ2-5, with 11 bases that match TRBD1. The J segment lost 4 bases and the V segment lost 5 bases, leaving 0 bases of the junction unmatched. The CDR3 runs 12 residues. The germline CDR1 and CDR2 sequences are DFQATT and SNEGSKA (reference sequence). This chain's CDR3 is CSAGTGGETQYF. CDR3 DNA sequence: TGCAGTGCTGGGACAGGGGGAGAGACCCAGTACTTC.

The rearrangement uses TRBV30 and TRBJ1-2; maybe TRBD1 (5 bases). From germline, CDR1 is GTSNPN and CDR2 SVGIG (reference sequence). The CDR3 has 13 residues. The V gene lost 3 bases and the J gene lost 4 bases, with 12 bases spanning the gap. For the CDR3, the DNA is TGTGCCTGGAGGGACACCTACCTCTATGGCTACACCTTC. Encoded protein: CAWRDTYLYGYTF.

This clonotype appeared many times. The DNA of the CDR3 is TGTGCCAGCAGTTTGGACAGAGCCCAAGAGACCCAGTACTTC. Amino acid sequence: CASSLDRAQETQYF. The rearrangement joins TRBV12-3 or TRBV12-4 to TRBJ2-5; weak D call: TRBD1 (6 bases). The ends were cut back, 3 bases at V and 1 base at J, with 9 bases in the middle. The CDR3 covers 14 residues.

This clonotype was recorded a few times. This may be a read error: a much more frequent sequence differs by one nucleotide. This sequence joins TRBV5-1 and TRBJ2-2; tentative D call: TRBD1 (6 bases). This CDR3 comprises 15 residues. V was pared by 5 bases and J by 5 bases, with 16 bases between. CDR1 is SGHRS, CDR2 YFSETQ, per germline. The chain's CDR3 is CASRPPGHDTGELFF. Here the CDR3 DNA reads TGCGCCAGCAGGCCGCCGGGACATGATACCGGGGAGCTGTTTTTT.

This clonotype was counted ten times or more. The chain is built from TRBV14 and TRBJ1-2, with D tentatively TRBD1 (6 bases). Trimming took 1 base from V and 8 from J, leaving 14 bases between them. The CDR3 runs to 14 residues. Germline V CDR1 and CDR2: SGHDN, FVKESK. CDR3 sequence: CASSQAGAGLGYTF. CDR3 DNA: TGTGCCAGCAGCCAAGCAGGGGCTGGGCTCGGCTACACCTTC.

Many counts were recorded for this clonotype. The rearrangement links TRBV27 to TRBJ1-1, with TRBD1 matching 7 bases. The CDR3 has 14 residues. Germline V CDR1 and CDR2: MNHEY, SMNVEV (reference sequence). Trimming removed 3 bases from V and 3 bases from J; junction bases left unmatched: 4. This CDR3 reads CASSFNQGDTEAFF. CDR3 nucleotide sequence: TGTGCCAGCAGTTTTAACCAGGGGGACACTGAAGCTTTCTTT.

CDR3 bases: TGTGCCATCAGTGACCAGAGACAAGGACCCCTTAATCAAGAGACCCAGTACTTC. This codes for CAISDQRQGPLNQETQYF. The rearrangement links TRBV10-3 to TRBJ2-5; D gene ambiguous. The ends were cut back, 3 bases at V and 2 bases at J, with 22 bases in the middle. Germline V gene sequence: CDR1 ENHRY, CDR2 SYGVKD. This CDR3 spans 18 amino acids.

This clonotype was observed once. Just one base apart from a much larger clone, this may be a read error. V gene TRBV30 combines with J gene TRBJ1-5; the match to TRBD1 covers 9 bases. CDR1 and CDR2 (germline): GTSNPN, SVGIG (reference sequence). The CDR3 sequence is 13 residues long. J was trimmed by 5 bases and V by 4 bases; bases with no gene match: 3. In DNA form, the CDR3 reads TGTGCCTGGACCTGGGACAGGGATCAGCCCCAGCATTTT. Protein product: CAWTWDRDQPQHF.

This clonotype was seen many times. The V call is TRBV14, the J call TRBJ2-3; D remains ambiguous. The CDR3 runs to 15 residues. CDR1 is SGHDN and CDR2 is FVKESK in the germline V gene. The germline V and J ends were trimmed by 1 base and 4 bases, with 12 bases remaining between them. The CDR3 sequence is CASSQVSEASDTQYF. CDR3 sequence (DNA): TGTGCCAGCAGCCAAGTTTCGGAAGCCTCAGATACGCAGTATTTT. Full variable domain (remainder filled in from reference TRBV14 and TRBJ2-3): EAGVTQFPSHSVIEKGQTVTLRCDPISGHDNLYWYRRVMGKEIKFLLHFVKESKQDESGMPNNRFLAERTGGTYSTLKVQPAELEDSGVYFCASSQVSEASDTQYFGPGTRLTVL.

Ten or more counts support this clonotype. The chain carries TRBV30 and TRBJ1-1; D unclear. Per the germline V gene, CDR1 is GTSNPN and CDR2 is SVGIG (reference sequence). The V and J ends lost 2 bases and 3 bases respectively, with 10 bases between them. The CDR3 extends over 13 amino acids. CDR3 in amino acids: CAWSHLRHTEAFF. CDR3 bases: TGTGCCTGGAGTCATCTGCGACACACTGAAGCTTTCTTT.

This clonotype was seen many times. This chain uses TRBV20-1 with TRBJ2-5; 7 bases fit TRBD2. The CDR3 loop spans 18 amino acids. Germline CDR1 reads DFQATT; CDR2 reads SNEGSKA (reference sequence). V gave up 6 bases and J gave up 7 bases; unmatched junction bases: 26. The CDR3 DNA is TGCAGTGCCCATATAAGGGGCGGTTTCCCTAGCGGAGAGGGGACCCAGTACTTC. Translation: CSAHIRGGFPSGEGTQYF.

This clonotype was observed at least ten times. CDR3 nucleotides: TGCGCCAGCAGCTTGGTCCCGACAGGGAACAATGAGCAGTTCTTC. Its translation is CASSLVPTGNNEQFF. The chain uses TRBV5-1 and TRBJ2-1; TRBD1 agrees at 7 bases. This CDR3 has 15 residues. From germline, CDR1 is SGHRS and CDR2 YFSETQ. With 0 bases clipped from V and 5 bases from J, the junction kept 5 bases outside the gene matches.

This clonotype was recorded at least ten times. The chain has TRBV6-4 and TRBJ1-2; 7 bases are shared with TRBD1. Trimming took 6 bases from V and 7 from J; bases not matched to a gene: 2. This CDR3 is built from 11 residues. Germline assignment: CDR1 MRHNA and CDR2 SNTAGT. The CDR3 loop reads CASRGGGGYTF. DNA for the CDR3: TGTGCCAGCAGAGGGGGCGGTGGCTACACCTTC.

This clonotype showed up many times. The chain is built from TRBV5-5 and TRBJ2-4; TRBD2 agrees at 7 bases. With V trimmed by 4 bases and J by 6 bases, 7 bases remained unmatched. CDR1 SGHKS and CDR2 YYEKEE come from the germline V gene (reference sequence). The CDR3 is made up of 14 amino acids. The CDR3 protein is CASSPETGGNIQYF. The CDR3 DNA is TGTGCCAGCAGCCCCGAGACGGGGGGAAACATTCAGTACTTC.

V is TRBV10-3 and J is TRBJ1-5; D gene ambiguous. Germline CDR1 is ENHRY and CDR2 is SYGVKD. V shed 10 bases and J shed 7 bases, with 17 bases lying between them. This CDR3 comprises 13 residues. Written as DNA, the CDR3 is TGTGCCACCTCGGAACTGGGAGGACAGCCCCAGCATTTT. Translating gives CATSELGGQPQHF.

This clonotype was found many times. This sequence joins TRBV5-1 and TRBJ1-2; 7 positions agree with TRBD1. Looked up from germline, CDR1 is SGHRS and CDR2 is YFSETQ. Trimming took 7 bases from V and 5 from J; bases not matched to a gene: 17. This CDR3 has 16 amino acids. The DNA for the CDR3 is TGCGCCAGCGTAGCGGCCCCCGACAGGGACCTATATGGCTACACCTTC. Amino acids: CASVAAPDRDLYGYTF.

Many counts were recorded for this clonotype. The chain uses TRBV6-4 and TRBJ1-5; D unclear. From germline, CDR1 is MRHNA and CDR2 SNTAGT. CDR3 size: 13 residues. V was pared by 3 bases and J by 1 base, with 4 bases between. This CDR3 is CASSEWSNQPQHF. DNA of the CDR3: TGTGCCAGCAGTGAATGGAGCAATCAGCCCCAGCATTTT.

This clonotype was recorded at least ten times. The chain employs TRBV7-2 and TRBJ2-6; no firm D call. This CDR3 is built from 16 residues. Germline lookup yields CDR1 SGHTA and CDR2 FQGNSA. V was clipped by 1 base and J by 4 bases, with 11 bases between them. The CDR3: CASSLEPTSGANVLTF. The DNA for the CDR3 is TGTGCCAGCAGCTTAGAGCCTACTTCCGGGGCCAACGTCCTGACTTTC.

This clonotype was recorded at least ten times. J is TRBJ2-7 and V is TRBV5-1; 9 nucleotides match TRBD1. Germline CDR1 reads SGHRS; CDR2 reads YFSETQ. Trimming cost V 4 bases and J 5 bases; bases outside gene matches: 10. The CDR3 is 15 amino acids. CDR3 DNA sequence: TGCGCCAGCAGCATTACCGGGACAGGGTGGGACGAGCAGTACTTC. It encodes CASSITGTGWDEQYF.